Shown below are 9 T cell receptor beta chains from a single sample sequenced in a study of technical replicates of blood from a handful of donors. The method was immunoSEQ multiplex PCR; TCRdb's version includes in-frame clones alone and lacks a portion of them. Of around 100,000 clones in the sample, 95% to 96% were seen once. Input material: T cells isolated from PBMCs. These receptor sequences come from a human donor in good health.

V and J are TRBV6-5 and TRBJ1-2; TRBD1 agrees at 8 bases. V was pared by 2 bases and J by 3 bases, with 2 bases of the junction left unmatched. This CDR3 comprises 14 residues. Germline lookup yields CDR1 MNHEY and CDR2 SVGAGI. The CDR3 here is CASSYTQGDYGYTF. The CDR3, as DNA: TGTGCCAGCAGTTACACACAGGGGGACTATGGCTACACCTTC.

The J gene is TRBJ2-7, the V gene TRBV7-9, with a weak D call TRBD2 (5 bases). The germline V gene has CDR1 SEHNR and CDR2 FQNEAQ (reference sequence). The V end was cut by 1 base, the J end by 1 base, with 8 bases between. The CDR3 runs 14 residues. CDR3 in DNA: TGTGCCAGCAGCTTAGACACGGGGTCCTACGAGCAGTACTTC. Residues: CASSLDTGSYEQYF.

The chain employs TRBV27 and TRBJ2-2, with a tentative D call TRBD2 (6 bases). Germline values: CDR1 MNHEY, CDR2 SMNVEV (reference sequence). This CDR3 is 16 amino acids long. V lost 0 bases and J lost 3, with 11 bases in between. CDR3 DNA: TGTGCCAGCAGTTTATCGCCGGGAGTGGACACCGGGGAGCTGTTTTTT. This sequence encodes CASSLSPGVDTGELFF.

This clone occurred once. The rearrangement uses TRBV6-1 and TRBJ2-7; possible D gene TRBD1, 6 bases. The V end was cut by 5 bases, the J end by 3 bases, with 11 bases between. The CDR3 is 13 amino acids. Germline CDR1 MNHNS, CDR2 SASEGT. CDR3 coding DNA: TGTGCCAGCAGTCTTAACAGGGTCTACGAGCAGTACTTC. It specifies CASSLNRVYEQYF.

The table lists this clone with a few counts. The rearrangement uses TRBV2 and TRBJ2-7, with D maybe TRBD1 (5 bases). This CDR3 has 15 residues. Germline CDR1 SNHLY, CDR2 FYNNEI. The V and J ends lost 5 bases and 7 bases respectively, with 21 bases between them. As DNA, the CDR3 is TGTGCCAGCAGTTTTTTTTTGGGGCGAGAGGTAGAGCAGTACTTC. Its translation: CASSFFLGREVEQYF.

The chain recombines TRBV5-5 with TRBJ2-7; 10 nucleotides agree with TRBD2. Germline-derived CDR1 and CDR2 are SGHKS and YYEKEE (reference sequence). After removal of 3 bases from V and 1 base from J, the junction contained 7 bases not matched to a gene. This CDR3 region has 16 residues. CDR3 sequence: CASSSYGLAESYEQYF. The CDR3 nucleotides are TGTGCCAGCAGCTCCTACGGACTAGCGGAGTCCTACGAGCAGTACTTC.

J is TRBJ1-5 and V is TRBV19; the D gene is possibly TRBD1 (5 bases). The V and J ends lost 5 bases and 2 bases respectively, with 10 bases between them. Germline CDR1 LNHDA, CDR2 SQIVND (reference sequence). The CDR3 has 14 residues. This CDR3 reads CASSWGRGNQPQHF. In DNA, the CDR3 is TGTGCCAGTAGTTGGGGCCGGGGCAATCAGCCCCAGCATTTT. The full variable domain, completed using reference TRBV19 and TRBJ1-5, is DGGITQSPKYLFRKEGQNVTLSCEQNLNHDAMYWYRQDPGQGLRLIYYSQIVNDFQKGDIAEGYSVSREKKESFPLTVTSAQKNPTAFYLCASSWGRGNQPQHFGDGTRLSIL.

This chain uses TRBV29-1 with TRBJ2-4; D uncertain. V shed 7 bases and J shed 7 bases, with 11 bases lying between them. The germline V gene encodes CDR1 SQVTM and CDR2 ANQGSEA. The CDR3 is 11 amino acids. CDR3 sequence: CSGLEKNIQYF. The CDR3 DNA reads TGCAGCGGCCTAGAAAAGAACATTCAGTACTTC.

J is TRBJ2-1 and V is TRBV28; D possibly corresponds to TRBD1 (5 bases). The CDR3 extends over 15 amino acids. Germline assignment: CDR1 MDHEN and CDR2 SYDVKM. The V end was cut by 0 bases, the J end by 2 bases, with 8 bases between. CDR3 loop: CASSLWDKTYNEQFF. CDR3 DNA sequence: TGTGCCAGCAGTTTATGGGACAAAACCTACAATGAGCAGTTCTTC.